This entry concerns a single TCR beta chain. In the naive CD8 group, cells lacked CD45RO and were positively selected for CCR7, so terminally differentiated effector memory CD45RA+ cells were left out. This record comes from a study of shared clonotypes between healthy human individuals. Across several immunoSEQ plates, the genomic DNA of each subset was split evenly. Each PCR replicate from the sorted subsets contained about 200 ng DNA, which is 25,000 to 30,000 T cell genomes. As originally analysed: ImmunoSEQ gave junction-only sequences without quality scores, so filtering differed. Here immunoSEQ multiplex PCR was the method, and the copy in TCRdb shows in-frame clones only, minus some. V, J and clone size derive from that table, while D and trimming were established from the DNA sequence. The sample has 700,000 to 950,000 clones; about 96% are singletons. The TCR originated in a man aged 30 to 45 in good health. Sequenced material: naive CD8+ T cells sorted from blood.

CDR3 nucleotides: TGTGCCACCAGGGTAGCGGGAGGTTCCTACAATGAGCAGTTCTTC. Translation: CATRVAGGSYNEQFF. The chain combines TRBV27 with TRBJ2-1, with 10 bases fitting TRBD2. V trimming: 10 bases; J trimming: 1 base; junction bases outside the gene matches: 7. The CDR3 consists of 15 residues. Germline V CDR1 and CDR2: MNHEY, SMNVEV (reference sequence).